The 11 T cell receptor beta chains below all came from one sample that was sequenced in a study of blood T cell repertoires in COVID-19. The method was immunoSEQ multiplex PCR; TCRdb's version includes in-frame clones alone and lacks a portion of them. The sample has more than 150,000 clones; roughly 80% are singletons. The sequencing sample was made of PBMCs or T cells enriched from blood (not recorded which). The source is a man in his sixties who had been exposed to COVID-19.

This clone was detected only a few times. This chain joins TRBV2 and TRBJ2-1, with 7 bases matching TRBD2. Germline-derived CDR1 and CDR2 are SNHLY and FYNNEI. The V gene end was trimmed by 2 bases and the J gene end by 7 bases; junction bases not matched to a gene: 5. The CDR3 length is 14 residues. CDR3 protein: CASSELAEVNEQFF. The CDR3 region has the DNA TGTGCCAGCAGTGAACTAGCGGAAGTAAATGAGCAGTTCTTC.

The chain carries TRBV19 and TRBJ2-7, with D possibly matching TRBD1 (5 bases). The V gene's germline CDR1 is LNHDA and CDR2 SQIVND (reference sequence). Between the trimmed V and J ends, which lost 2 bases and 2 bases, there was a span of 16 bases. CDR3 length: 16 residues. The CDR3 DNA follows: TGTGCCAGTAGTATATCTCGGGCAGGGTTAGCCTACGAGCAGTACTTC. This translates into CASSISRAGLAYEQYF.

The chain carries TRBV10-3 and TRBJ1-1; tentatively, D is TRBD1 (5 bases). This CDR3 is built from 13 residues. V was pared by 6 bases and J by 7 bases, with 15 bases between. Per germline, CDR1 ENHRY and CDR2 SYGVKD. In DNA form, the CDR3 reads TGTGCCATCAGGACGGGGGGAACGGGTGAAGCTTTCTTT. Translating gives CAIRTGGTGEAFF.

This clone was counted only a few times. This chain links TRBV14 with TRBJ2-2, with D perhaps TRBD2 (5 bases). Trimming took 6 bases from V and 1 from J, leaving 12 bases between them. The CDR3 length is 15 residues. Germline V gene data show CDR1 as SGHDN and CDR2 as FVKESK. CDR3 DNA: TGTGCCAGCAGACATAGCGACCGGAACACCGGGGAGCTGTTTTTT. Residues: CASRHSDRNTGELFF.

This clone was seen ten or more times. The chain uses TRBV28 and TRBJ2-7, with TRBD1 matching 7 bases. Germline CDR1 and CDR2: MDHEN and SYDVKM. V gave up 10 bases and J gave up 5 bases; unmatched junction bases: 11. CDR3 length: 13 amino acids. CDR3 sequence reads: CATKGTESHEQYF. CDR3 coding DNA: TGTGCCACCAAAGGGACAGAATCCCACGAGCAGTACTTC.

J is TRBJ1-5 and V is TRBV7-2, with D perhaps matching TRBD1 (6 bases). This CDR3 is 14 amino acids long. Germline CDR1 and CDR2: SGHTA and FQGNSA. The V end was cut by 5 bases, the J end by 5 bases, with 13 bases between. CDR3 residues: CASSNSGAHQPQHF. In nucleotides, the CDR3 is TGTGCCAGCAGCAACTCAGGGGCCCATCAGCCCCAGCATTTT. Drawing the rest from reference TRBV7-2 and TRBJ1-5, the complete variable domain is GAGVSQSPSNKVTEKGKDVELRCDPISGHTALYWYRQSLGQGLEFLIYFQGNSAPDKSGLPSDRFSAERTGGSVSTLTIQRTQQEDSAVYLCASSNSGAHQPQHFGDGTRLSIL.

This clone has more than one count but fewer than ten. The rearrangement links TRBV7-8 to TRBJ2-5, with D possibly TRBD1 on 6 matching bases. CDR1 and CDR2 from the germline V gene are SGHVS and FQNEAQ. There are 17 residues in the CDR3. Trimming stripped 1 base from V and 7 bases from J, with 22 bases between. CDR3 sequence (DNA): TGTGCCAGCAGCTTAGTGGCGTCGGCAGGGGCCAAGGGGACCCAGTACTTC. Translating it yields CASSLVASAGAKGTQYF. Full variable domain (rest looked up from reference TRBV7-8 and TRBJ2-5): GAGVSQSPRYKVAKRGQDVALRCDPISGHVSLFWYQQALGQGPEFLTYFQNEAQLDKSGLPSDRFFAERPEGSVSTLKIQRTQQEDSAVYLCASSLVASAGAKGTQYFGPGTRLLVL.

The rearrangement joins TRBV5-5 to TRBJ1-4; tentative D call: TRBD1 (5 bases). The CDR3 length is 14 residues. V was shortened by 2 bases and J by 8 bases, with 13 bases between the two germline ends. Germline-derived CDR1 and CDR2 are SGHKS and YYEKEE (reference sequence). The CDR3, as DNA: TGTGCCAGCAGCTTCCGAGACAGTGGGGAAAAACTGTTTTTT. Amino acid sequence: CASSFRDSGEKLFF.

The rearrangement joins TRBV27 to TRBJ1-2; TRBD1 matches at 10 bases. V dropped 2 bases and J dropped 2; count of bases not matched to a gene: 2. Looked up from germline, CDR1 is MNHEY and CDR2 is SMNVEV (reference sequence). CDR3 length equals 15 residues. The chain's CDR3 is CASSLGQGVNYGYTF. In DNA form, the CDR3 reads TGTGCCAGCAGTTTAGGACAGGGGGTGAACTATGGCTACACCTTC.

This chain links TRBV11-3 with TRBJ1-1, with D possibly TRBD1 on 5 matching bases. Germline CDR1 is SGHNT and CDR2 is YENEEA. The CDR3 loop spans 14 amino acids. V was pared by 3 bases and J by 1 base, with 9 bases between. CDR3 residues: CASSFSDTNTEAFF. CDR3 bases: TGTGCCAGCAGCTTTTCGGACACGAACACTGAAGCTTTCTTT. The full variable domain, in which reference TRBV11-3 and TRBJ1-1 provide the parts outside the CDR3, is EAGVVQSPRYKIIEKKQPVAFWCNPISGHNTLYWYLQNLGQGPELLIRYENEEAVDDSQLPKDRFSAERLKGVDSTLKIQPAELGDSAVYLCASSFSDTNTEAFFGQGTRLTVV.

The chain couples TRBV5-1 to TRBJ1-3; 8 nucleotides align to TRBD1. The CDR3 covers 13 residues. CDR1 is SGHRS and CDR2 is YFSETQ in the germline V gene. The ends lost 5 bases at V and 6 bases at J; junction bases unmatched: 4. For the CDR3, the DNA is TGCGCCAGCAGACAGGGGGAAAAAAACACCATATATTTT. Its translation is CASRQGEKNTIYF.